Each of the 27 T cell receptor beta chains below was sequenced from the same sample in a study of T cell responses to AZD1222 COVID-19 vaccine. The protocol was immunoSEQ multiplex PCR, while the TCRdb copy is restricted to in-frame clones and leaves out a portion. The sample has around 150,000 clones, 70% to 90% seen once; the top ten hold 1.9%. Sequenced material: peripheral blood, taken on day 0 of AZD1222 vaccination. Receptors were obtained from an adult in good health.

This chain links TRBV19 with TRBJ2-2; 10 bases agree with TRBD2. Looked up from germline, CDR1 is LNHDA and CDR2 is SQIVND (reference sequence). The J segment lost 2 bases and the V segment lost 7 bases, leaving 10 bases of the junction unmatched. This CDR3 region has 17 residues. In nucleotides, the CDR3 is TGTGCCAGTACCGCTCTAGCGGGGGAGGTTAACACCGGGGAGCTGTTTTTT. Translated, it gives CASTALAGEVNTGELFF.

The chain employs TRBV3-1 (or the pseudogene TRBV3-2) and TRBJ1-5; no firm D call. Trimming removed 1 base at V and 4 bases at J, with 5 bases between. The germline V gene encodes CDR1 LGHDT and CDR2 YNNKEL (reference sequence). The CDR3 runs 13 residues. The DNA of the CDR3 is TGTGCCAGCAGCCAAGCTCTAAATCAGCCCCAGCATTTT. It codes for CASSQALNQPQHF.

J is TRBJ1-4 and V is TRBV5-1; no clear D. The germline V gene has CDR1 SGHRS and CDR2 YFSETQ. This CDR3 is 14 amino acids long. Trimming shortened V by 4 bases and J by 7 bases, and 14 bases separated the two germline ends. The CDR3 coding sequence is TGCGCCAGCAGCAAACCGGGTCCGCTTGAAAAACTGTTTTTT. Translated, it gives CASSKPGPLEKLFF.

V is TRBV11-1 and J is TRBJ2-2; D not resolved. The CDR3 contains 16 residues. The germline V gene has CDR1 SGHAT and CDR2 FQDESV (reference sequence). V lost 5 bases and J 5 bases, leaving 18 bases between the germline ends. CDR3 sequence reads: CASSPWVVLGTGELFF. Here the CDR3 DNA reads TGTGCCAGCAGCCCGTGGGTAGTCTTAGGGACCGGGGAGCTGTTTTTT.

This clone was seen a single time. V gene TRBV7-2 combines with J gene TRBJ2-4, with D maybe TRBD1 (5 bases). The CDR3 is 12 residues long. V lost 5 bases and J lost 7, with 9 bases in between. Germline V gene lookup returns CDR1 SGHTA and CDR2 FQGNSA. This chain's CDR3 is CASSAAGNIQYF. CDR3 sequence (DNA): TGTGCCAGCAGCGCCGCAGGGAACATTCAGTACTTC.

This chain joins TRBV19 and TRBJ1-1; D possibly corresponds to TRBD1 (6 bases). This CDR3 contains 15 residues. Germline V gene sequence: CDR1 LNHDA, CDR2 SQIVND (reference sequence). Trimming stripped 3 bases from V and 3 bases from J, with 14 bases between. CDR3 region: CASSIRGGLDTEAFF. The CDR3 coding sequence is TGTGCCAGTAGTATTCGGGGGGGGCTAGACACTGAAGCTTTCTTT.

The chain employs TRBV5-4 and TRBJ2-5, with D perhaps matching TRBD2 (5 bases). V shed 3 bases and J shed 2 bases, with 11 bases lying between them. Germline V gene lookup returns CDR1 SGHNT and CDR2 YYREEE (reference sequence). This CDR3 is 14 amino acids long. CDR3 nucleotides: TGTGCCAGCAGCTCGCGGACTCTACAAGAGACCCAGTACTTC. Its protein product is CASSSRTLQETQYF.

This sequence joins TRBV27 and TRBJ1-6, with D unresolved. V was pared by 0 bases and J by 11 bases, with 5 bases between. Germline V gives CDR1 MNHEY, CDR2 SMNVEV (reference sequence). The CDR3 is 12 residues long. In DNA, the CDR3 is TGTGCCAGCAGTTTATCGGGAACACCCCTCCACTTT. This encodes CASSLSGTPLHF.

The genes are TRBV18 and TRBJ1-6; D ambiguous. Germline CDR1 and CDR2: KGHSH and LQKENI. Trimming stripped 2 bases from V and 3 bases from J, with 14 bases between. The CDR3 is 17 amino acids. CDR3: CASSPRQKDNYNSPLHF. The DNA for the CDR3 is TGTGCCAGCTCACCAAGACAAAAAGACAACTATAATTCACCCCTCCACTTT.

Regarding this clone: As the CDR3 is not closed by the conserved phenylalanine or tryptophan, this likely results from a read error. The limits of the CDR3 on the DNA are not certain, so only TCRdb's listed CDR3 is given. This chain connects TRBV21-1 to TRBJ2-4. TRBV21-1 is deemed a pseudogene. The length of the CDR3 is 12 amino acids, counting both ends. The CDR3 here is CASSNYGQDPRI.

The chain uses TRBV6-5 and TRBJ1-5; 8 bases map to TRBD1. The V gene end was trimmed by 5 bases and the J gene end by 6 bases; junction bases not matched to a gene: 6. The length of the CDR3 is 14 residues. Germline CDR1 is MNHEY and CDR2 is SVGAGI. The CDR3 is CASSRTGFGQPQHF. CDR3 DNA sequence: TGTGCCAGCAGTCGGACAGGGTTCGGTCAGCCCCAGCATTTT.

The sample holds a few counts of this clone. The CDR3 coding sequence is TGTGCCAGCAGCCATACCTCACAGGTCTATGGCTACACCTTC. This gives the protein CASSHTSQVYGYTF. This sequence joins TRBV28 and TRBJ1-2, with D maybe TRBD1 (5 bases). This CDR3 is 14 amino acids long. Germline V gene data show CDR1 as MDHEN and CDR2 as SYDVKM. V shed 6 bases and J shed 4 bases, with 15 bases lying between them.

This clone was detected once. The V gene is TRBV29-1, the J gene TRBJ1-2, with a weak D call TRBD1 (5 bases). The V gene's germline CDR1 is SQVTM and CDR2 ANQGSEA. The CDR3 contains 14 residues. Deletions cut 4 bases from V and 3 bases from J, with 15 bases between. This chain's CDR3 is CSVVGQGFDYGYTF. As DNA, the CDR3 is TGCAGCGTTGTCGGCCAGGGTTTTGACTATGGCTACACCTTC.

The CDR3 spells CASSPEDRVSNQPQHF. In DNA form, the CDR3 reads TGTGCCAGCAGTCCCGAGGACAGGGTCAGCAATCAGCCCCAGCATTTT. The genes are TRBV28 and TRBJ1-5; TRBD1 matches 8 bases. The junction had 7 bases not matched to a gene; V was cut back by 5 bases and J by 1 base. The germline V gene encodes CDR1 MDHEN and CDR2 SYDVKM. The CDR3 runs 16 residues.

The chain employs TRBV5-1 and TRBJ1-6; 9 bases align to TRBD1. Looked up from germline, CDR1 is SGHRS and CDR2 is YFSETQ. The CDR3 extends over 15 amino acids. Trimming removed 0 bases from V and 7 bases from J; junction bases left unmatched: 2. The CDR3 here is CASSLEQGANSPLHF. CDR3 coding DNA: TGCGCCAGCAGCTTGGAACAGGGGGCGAATTCACCCCTCCACTTT.

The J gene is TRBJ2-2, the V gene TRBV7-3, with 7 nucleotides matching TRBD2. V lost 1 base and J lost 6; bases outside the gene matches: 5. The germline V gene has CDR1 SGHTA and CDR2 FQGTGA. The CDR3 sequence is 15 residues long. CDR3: CASSLRRGGAGELFF. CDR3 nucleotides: TGTGCCAGCAGCTTAAGACGCGGGGGAGCCGGGGAGCTGTTTTTT.

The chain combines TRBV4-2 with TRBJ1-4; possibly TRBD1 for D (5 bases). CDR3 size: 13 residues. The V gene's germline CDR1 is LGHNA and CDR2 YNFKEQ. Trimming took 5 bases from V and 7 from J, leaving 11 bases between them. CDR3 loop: CASSDTRGEKLFF. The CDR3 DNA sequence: TGTGCCAGCAGCGACACGAGGGGTGAAAAACTGTTTTTT.

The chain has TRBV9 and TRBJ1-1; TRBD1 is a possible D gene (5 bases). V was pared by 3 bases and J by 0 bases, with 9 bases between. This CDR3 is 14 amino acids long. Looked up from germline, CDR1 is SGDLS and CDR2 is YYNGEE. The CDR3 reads CASSAGDLNTEAFF. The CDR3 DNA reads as TGTGCCAGCAGCGCCGGGGACCTGAACACTGAAGCTTTCTTT.

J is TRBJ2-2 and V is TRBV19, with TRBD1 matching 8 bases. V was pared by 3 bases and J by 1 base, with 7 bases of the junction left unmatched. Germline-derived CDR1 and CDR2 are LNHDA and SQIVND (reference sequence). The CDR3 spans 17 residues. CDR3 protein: CASSIRRGQGNTGELFF. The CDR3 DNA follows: TGTGCCAGTAGTATCCGCCGCGGACAGGGGAACACCGGGGAGCTGTTTTTT.

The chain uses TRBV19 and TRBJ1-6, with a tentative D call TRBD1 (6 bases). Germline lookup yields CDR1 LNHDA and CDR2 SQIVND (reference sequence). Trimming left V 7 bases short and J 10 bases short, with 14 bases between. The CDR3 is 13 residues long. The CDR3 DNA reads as TGTGCCAGTACCCCACAGGGTAACTCACCCCTCCACTTT. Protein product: CASTPQGNSPLHF.

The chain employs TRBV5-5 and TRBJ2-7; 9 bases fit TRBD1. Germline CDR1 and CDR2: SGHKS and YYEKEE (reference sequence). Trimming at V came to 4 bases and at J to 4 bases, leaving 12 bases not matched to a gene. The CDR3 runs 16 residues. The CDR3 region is CASSPGDGTGNYEQYF. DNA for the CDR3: TGTGCCAGCAGCCCCGGTGACGGGACAGGGAATTACGAGCAGTACTTC.

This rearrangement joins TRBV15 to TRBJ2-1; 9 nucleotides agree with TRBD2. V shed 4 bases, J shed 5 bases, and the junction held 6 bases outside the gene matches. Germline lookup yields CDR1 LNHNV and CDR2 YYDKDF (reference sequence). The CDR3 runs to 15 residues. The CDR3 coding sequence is TGTGCCACCAGCACCTATAGCGGGGGAAACAATGAGCAGTTCTTC. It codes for CATSTYSGGNNEQFF.

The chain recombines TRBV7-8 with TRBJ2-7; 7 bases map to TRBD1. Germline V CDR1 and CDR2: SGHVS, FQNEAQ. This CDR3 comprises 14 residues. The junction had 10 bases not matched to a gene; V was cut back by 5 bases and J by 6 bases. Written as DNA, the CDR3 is TGTGCCAGCAGCCCCCGGACAGGCTACGGCGAGCAGTACTTC. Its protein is CASSPRTGYGEQYF.

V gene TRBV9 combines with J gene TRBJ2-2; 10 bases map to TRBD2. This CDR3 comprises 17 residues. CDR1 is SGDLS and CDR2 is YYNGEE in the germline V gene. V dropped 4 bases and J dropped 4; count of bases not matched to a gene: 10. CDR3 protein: CASSSVVGTSVTGELFF. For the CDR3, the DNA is TGTGCCAGCAGCTCAGTGGTCGGGACTAGCGTCACCGGGGAGCTGTTTTTT.

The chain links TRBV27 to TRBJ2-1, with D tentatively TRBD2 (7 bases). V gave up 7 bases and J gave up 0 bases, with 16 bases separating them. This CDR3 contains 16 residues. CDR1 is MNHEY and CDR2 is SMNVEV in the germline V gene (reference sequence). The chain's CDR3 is CASTQPGGPSYNEQFF. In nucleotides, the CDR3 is TGTGCCAGCACCCAGCCGGGGGGCCCCTCCTACAATGAGCAGTTCTTC.

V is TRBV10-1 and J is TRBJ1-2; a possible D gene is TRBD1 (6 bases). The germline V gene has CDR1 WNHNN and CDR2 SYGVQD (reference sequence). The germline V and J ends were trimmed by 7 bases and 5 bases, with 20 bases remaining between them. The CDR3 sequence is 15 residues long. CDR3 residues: CASTKWDTEFYGYTF. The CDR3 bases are TGCGCCAGCACTAAATGGGACACGGAATTTTATGGCTACACCTTC.

The CDR3 sequence is CASSSSLGEQGYPRSSYNEQFF. The CDR3 DNA follows: TGCGCCAGCAGCTCAAGTCTTGGGGAGCAAGGTTACCCCCGAAGCTCCTACAATGAGCAGTTCTTC. The chain joins TRBV5-1 to TRBJ2-1, with D possibly TRBD2 on 5 matching bases. CDR1 SGHRS and CDR2 YFSETQ come from the germline V gene. V was clipped by 3 bases and J by 0 bases, with 31 bases between them. The CDR3 is 22 residues long.